This is a list of T cell receptor beta chains from one sample in a study of cytomegalovirus exposure and HLA in healthy donors. Libraries were prepared by immunoSEQ multiplex PCR; TCRdb keeps only in-frame clonotypes and omits some of them. The sample records some 130,000 clones, approximately 60% being singletons. The sequencing input was PBMCs. The receptors come from a human donor in good health. CDR3s include the opening cysteine and the closing phenylalanine or tryptophan. D genes are given only for firm matches. Clone size is given for some rows only: seen once, a few or many times, or a class if the clone is expanded.

size,V,J,D,CDR3,DNA
.,TRBV9,TRBJ2-1,TRBD2,CASSVAWSSGPYNEQFF,TGTGCCAGCAGCGTAGCATGGTCTAGCGGACCCTACAATGAGCAGTTCTTC
.,TRBV19,TRBJ2-5,.,CASTPAGMGQETQYF,TGTGCCAGTACCCCGGCGGGTATGGGGCAAGAGACCCAGTACTTC
once,TRBV15,TRBJ2-7,TRBD1,CATSRVQGALEQYF,TGTGCCACCAGCAGAGTACAGGGGGCGCTTGAGCAGTACTTC
.,TRBV28,TRBJ2-7,.,CASSSPLEEQYF,TGTGCCAGCAGCTCCCCATTAGAAGAGCAGTACTTC
.,TRBV11-2,TRBJ1-5,TRBD1,CASSPGQGVGQPQHF,TGTGCCAGCAGCCCGGGACAGGGGGTCGGACAGCCCCAGCATTTT
.,TRBV2,TRBJ2-1,.,CASSGGLLIHNEQFF,TGTGCCAGCAGTGGAGGACTACTCATCCACAATGAGCAGTTCTTC
few,TRBV7-6,TRBJ2-1,TRBD2,CASSLGLGYDNEQFF,TGTGCCAGCAGCTTGGGACTAGGGTATGACAATGAGCAGTTCTTC
.,TRBV5-4,TRBJ2-3,TRBD2,CASRLAGVVADTQYF,TGTGCCAGCAGGTTAGCGGGAGTGGTGGCAGATACGCAGTATTTT
.,TRBV11-3,TRBJ1-2,TRBD1,CASSSDSRDRESYGYTF,TGTGCCAGCAGCTCAGATTCCCGGGACAGGGAGTCCTATGGCTACACCTTC
.,TRBV28,TRBJ2-7,.,CASSPNSYYEQYF,TGTGCCAGCAGTCCCAACAGTTACTACGAGCAGTACTTC
.,TRBV28,TRBJ2-1,TRBD2,CASLRPGGRIEQFF,TGTGCCAGCCTTAGACCGGGAGGTAGAATTGAGCAGTTCTTC
.,TRBV10-1,TRBJ2-3,.,CASSPGGQTDTQYF,TGCGCCAGCTCCCCAGGGGGGCAAACAGATACGCAGTATTTT
few,TRBV20-1,TRBJ2-7,.,CSAWEAYEQYF,TGCAGTGCCTGGGAGGCCTACGAGCAGTACTTC
.,TRBV28,TRBJ2-7,.,CASSLLHLGQGGYEQYF,TGTGCCAGCAGTCTTCTCCACCTAGGGCAGGGAGGCTACGAGCAGTACTTC
few,TRBV18,TRBJ2-7,.,CASSPPESSEQYF,TGTGCCAGCTCACCACCAGAGTCTAGCGAGCAGTACTTC
.,TRBV5-1,TRBJ2-2,TRBD2,CASSPSGRANTGELFF,TGCGCCAGCAGCCCTAGCGGGAGAGCGAACACCGGGGAGCTGTTTTTT
.,TRBV9,TRBJ2-3,.,CASCGQASTDTQYF,TGTGCCAGCTGTGGGCAGGCAAGCACAGATACGCAGTATTTT
.,TRBV5-6,TRBJ1-4,.,CASSYDKIATNEKLFF,TGTGCCAGCAGCTACGACAAAATAGCAACTAATGAAAAACTGTTTTTT
once,TRBV4-3,TRBJ1-1,.,CASSQDIPGQNTEAFF,TGCGCCAGCAGCCAAGATATCCCGGGACAAAACACTGAAGCTTTCTTT
.,TRBV28,TRBJ2-3,TRBD2,CASSLLAGGTDTQYF,TGTGCCAGCAGTTTGCTAGCGGGGGGCACAGATACGCAGTATTTT
.,TRBV4-1,TRBJ2-7,.,CASSRGQLSSYEQYF,TGCGCCAGCAGCCGTGGACAGCTGAGCTCCTACGAGCAGTACTTC
.,TRBV7-9,TRBJ1-2,TRBD1,CASSSPRGTEFNYGYTF,TGTGCCAGCAGCTCCCCTAGAGGGACAGAGTTTAACTATGGCTACACCTTC
.,TRBV5-8,TRBJ2-1,TRBD2,CASSLPGLAGGPNREQFF,TGTGCCAGCAGCCTTCCGGGACTAGCGGGAGGCCCAAACCGGGAGCAGTTCTTC
.,TRBV27,TRBJ2-5,.,CASSSELGTQYF,TGTGCCAGCAGTTCCGAACTAGGGACCCAGTACTTC
.,TRBV5-6,TRBJ2-1,.,CASSSLGSGEYNEQFF,TGTGCCAGCAGCTCCCTGGGGAGCGGAGAGTACAATGAGCAGTTCTTC
.,TRBV9,TRBJ2-2,.,CASRVGDSDGGELFF,TGTGCCAGCAGGGTCGGGGACTCCGATGGAGGGGAGCTGTTTTTT
.,TRBV7-2,TRBJ2-5,.,CASSLNQGRETQYF,TGTGCCAGCAGCTTAAATCAGGGGAGAGAGACCCAGTACTTC